This T cell receptor beta chain stems from a study of T cell repertoires in cytomegalovirus infection. Using its own MiXCR run on the reads, TCRdb lists one record per CDR3 protein. The sample shows 250,000 or so distinct CDR3 sequences, 12% of them seen only once. The germline V gene encodes CDR1 LNHDA and CDR2 SQIVND (reference sequence). Trimming removed 6 bases from V and 6 bases from J; junction bases left unmatched: 9. This CDR3 is built from 16 residues. The clonotype was recovered from a human donor in good health (CMV status not recorded). Some clones in this sample may be carry-over from other donors' samples. V usage is TRBV19 and J usage is TRBJ2-1, with 12 bases lining up with TRBD2. Material for sequencing was PBMCs. CDR3 bases: TGTGCCAGTAGAAGCCTAGCGGGAGGGGGTCGCAATGAGCAGTTCTTC. This codes for CASRSLAGGGRNEQFF.